The next 5 T cell receptor beta chains were all read from a single sample in a study of CD8 T cells in Susac syndrome. An amount of RNA that ranged from roughly 0.5 to 1 ug was reverse transcribed with random hexamers. A single record per CDR3 protein comes from TCRdb applying MiXCR to the immunoSEQ multiplex PCR reads. The repertoire holds approximately 260,000 distinct CDR3 sequences, about 95% seen once, with around 0.1% in the top ten. The source material was CD4+ T cells from PBMCs. These receptors came from a human donor with Susac syndrome.

This chain connects TRBV30 to TRBJ2-7; D is unclear. There are 10 residues in the CDR3. Between the trimmed V and J ends, which lost 2 bases and 5 bases, there was a span of 4 bases. The germline gives CDR1 GTSNPN, CDR2 SVGIG (reference sequence). The CDR3 sequence: CAWSRDEQYF. Here the CDR3 DNA reads TGTGCCTGGAGTCGAGACGAGCAGTACTTC.

This rearrangement joins TRBV29-1 to TRBJ2-5; 7 bases align to TRBD1. The CDR3 sequence is 11 residues long. V lost 5 bases and J lost 4; bases outside the gene matches: 1. CDR1 is SQVTM and CDR2 is ANQGSEA in the germline V gene. The CDR3 DNA reads TGCAGCGTTCGACAGGGAGAGACCCAGTACTTC. Translation: CSVRQGETQYF.

This chain uses TRBV9 with TRBJ1-1; D is ambiguous. This CDR3 has 14 residues. The V gene lost 0 bases and the J gene lost 3 bases, with 9 bases spanning the gap. CDR1 is SGDLS, CDR2 YYNGEE, per germline. CDR3 sequence (DNA): TGTGCCAGCAGCGTAGAATCCAGGCACACTGAAGCTTTCTTT. Its translation is CASSVESRHTEAFF. Supplemented by reference TRBV9 and TRBJ1-1, the full variable domain reads DSGVTQTPKHLITATGQRVTLRCSPRSGDLSVYWYQQSLDQGLQFLIQYYNGEERAKGNILERFSAQQFPDLHSELNLSSLELGDSALYFCASSVESRHTEAFFGQGTRLTVV.

The chain recombines TRBV7-3 with TRBJ2-2; 7 nucleotides line up with TRBD2. With 4 bases clipped from V and 4 bases from J, the junction kept 3 bases outside the gene matches. CDR1 is SGHTA, CDR2 FQGTGA, per germline. This CDR3 is built from 14 residues. The DNA for the CDR3 is TGTGCCAGCAGCTCGCCGGGGGGCACCGGGGAGCTGTTTTTT. This encodes CASSSPGGTGELFF. The variable domain in full, completed from reference TRBV7-3 and TRBJ2-2, reads GAGVSQTPSNKVTEKGKYVELRCDPISGHTALYWYRQSLGQGPEFLIYFQGTGAADDSGLPNDRFFAVRPEGSVSTLKIQRTERGDSAVYLCASSSPGGTGELFFGEGSRLTVL.

The rearrangement links TRBV20-1 to TRBJ2-5; TRBD2 is a possible D gene (5 bases). Germline assignment: CDR1 DFQATT and CDR2 SNEGSKA (reference sequence). The CDR3 loop spans 12 amino acids. Trimming shortened V by 2 bases and J by 5 bases, and 9 bases separated the two germline ends. CDR3 region: CSARKPGETQYF. The CDR3 nucleotides are TGCAGTGCTAGAAAGCCGGGGGAGACCCAGTACTTC.